Listed below are T cell receptor beta chains from one sample, sequenced in a study of blood T cells in healthy people across ages. TCRdb reanalysed the 5' RACE reads using MiXCR and keeps one entry per CDR3 protein. Found here are approximately 490,000 distinct CDR3 sequences, 20% to 30% of them singletons; the top ten hold around 10%. These same data were also listed under a study on T cells of mothers and their children.

Sequencing was done on a sample of blood. These TCRs come from a boy between 5 and 17 years old in good health. Both conserved end residues are part of each CDR3. Each record gives: CDR3 protein, CDR3 DNA, D gene, J gene, V gene, clone size. The D gene is left open where the match is weak. Expanded clones get a size class; other rows say once, few or many, or leave the size out.

cdr3_aa: CASSLRGTREGEKLFF; cdr3_nt: TGTGCCAGCAGTTTACGGGGGACAAGGGAGGGTGAAAAACTGTTTTTT; d_call: .; j_call: TRBJ1-4; v_call: TRBV27; clone_size: .
cdr3_aa: CASSLPLGETQYF; cdr3_nt: TGTGCCAGCAGCTTACCCCTGGGGGAGACCCAGTACTTC; d_call: .; j_call: TRBJ2-5; v_call: TRBV7-9; clone_size: .
cdr3_aa: CASSYRVWNQPQHF; cdr3_nt: TGTGCCAGCAGTTACAGGGTCTGGAATCAGCCCCAGCATTTT; d_call: .; j_call: TRBJ1-5; v_call: TRBV28; clone_size: .
cdr3_aa: CASSQEWLATYNEQFF; cdr3_nt: TGTGCCAGCAGCCAAGAATGGCTAGCGACATACAATGAGCAGTTCTTC; d_call: .; j_call: TRBJ2-1; v_call: TRBV4-2; clone_size: few
cdr3_aa: CASSHTGASYEQYF; cdr3_nt: TGTGCCAGCAGCCACACAGGGGCCTCCTACGAGCAGTACTTC; d_call: TRBD1; j_call: TRBJ2-7; v_call: TRBV7-2; clone_size: .
cdr3_aa: CASMGPTEAFF; cdr3_nt: TGTGCCAGTATGGGGCCGACTGAAGCTTTCTTT; d_call: .; j_call: TRBJ1-1; v_call: TRBV27; clone_size: .
cdr3_aa: CASSQAGQRFGEQFF; cdr3_nt: TGCGCCAGCAGCCAGGCGGGACAAAGATTTGGTGAGCAGTTCTTC; d_call: .; j_call: TRBJ2-1; v_call: TRBV4-1; clone_size: .
cdr3_aa: CASKQPTHDPYEQYF; cdr3_nt: TGTGCCAGCAAACAGCCAACGCACGATCCCTACGAGCAGTACTTC; d_call: .; j_call: TRBJ2-7; v_call: TRBV27; clone_size: few
cdr3_aa: CAISPGGTHLNLEQYF; cdr3_nt: TGTGCCATCAGTCCTGGGGGGACACATCTTAACCTCGAGCAGTACTTC; d_call: .; j_call: TRBJ2-7; v_call: TRBV10-3; clone_size: few
cdr3_aa: CASSFWRGGPHNEQFF; cdr3_nt: TGTGCCAGCAGTTTCTGGCGGGGGGGCCCCCACAATGAGCAGTTCTTC; d_call: TRBD2; j_call: TRBJ2-1; v_call: TRBV27; clone_size: few
cdr3_aa: CASSRTSGRTSTDTQYF; cdr3_nt: TGTGCCAGCAGTCGGACTAGCGGGAGGACAAGCACAGATACGCAGTATTTT; d_call: TRBD2; j_call: TRBJ2-3; v_call: TRBV6-2/TRBV6-3; clone_size: .
cdr3_aa: CASSLTGRKAYNEQFF; cdr3_nt: TGTGCCAGCAGCTTAACGGGTAGGAAGGCCTACAATGAGCAGTTCTTC; d_call: .; j_call: TRBJ2-1; v_call: TRBV7-3; clone_size: few
cdr3_aa: CASSPTPGLVETQYF; cdr3_nt: TGTGCCAGCAGTCCAACTCCGGGACTAGTAGAGACCCAGTACTTC; d_call: TRBD2; j_call: TRBJ2-5; v_call: TRBV27; clone_size: .
cdr3_aa: CASSDSGLAGNEQFF; cdr3_nt: TGTGCCAGCAGTGATTCAGGACTAGCGGGGAATGAGCAGTTCTTC; d_call: TRBD2; j_call: TRBJ2-1; v_call: TRBV6-1; clone_size: few
cdr3_aa: CATRTGTTNEKLFF; cdr3_nt: TGTGCCACCAGAACCGGGACGACTAATGAAAAACTGTTTTTT; d_call: .; j_call: TRBJ1-4; v_call: TRBV7-8; clone_size: few
cdr3_aa: CASSPPAIRNTQYF; cdr3_nt: TGTGCCAGCAGCCCCCCAGCCATCAGGAATACGCAGTATTTT; d_call: .; j_call: TRBJ2-3; v_call: TRBV3-1; clone_size: few
cdr3_aa: CASSSRQGAQEYF; cdr3_nt: TGTGCCAGCAGCTCCCGACAGGGGGCGCAGGAGTACTTC; d_call: TRBD1; j_call: TRBJ2-4; v_call: TRBV7-2; clone_size: .